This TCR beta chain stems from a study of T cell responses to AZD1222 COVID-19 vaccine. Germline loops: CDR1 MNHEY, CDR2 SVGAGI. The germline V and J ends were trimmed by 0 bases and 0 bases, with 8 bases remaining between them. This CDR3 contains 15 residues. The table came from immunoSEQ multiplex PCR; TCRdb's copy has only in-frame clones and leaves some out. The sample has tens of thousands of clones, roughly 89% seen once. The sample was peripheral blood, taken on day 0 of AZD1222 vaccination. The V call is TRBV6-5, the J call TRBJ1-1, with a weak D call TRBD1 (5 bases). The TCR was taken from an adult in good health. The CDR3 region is CASSYSEGMNTEAFF. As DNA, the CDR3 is TGTGCCAGCAGTTACTCAGAGGGGATGAACACTGAAGCTTTCTTT.